The clone carrying this T cell receptor (beta chain) has ten or more counts. TCRdb re-analysed the RT-PCR reads in MiXCR, keeping a single row per CDR3 protein. This table has some 230,000 distinct CDR3 sequences, around 14% appearing once. The data stem from a study of patients and donors after allogeneic stem cell transplantation. Germline CDR1 and CDR2: SGHVS and FQNEAQ. This CDR3 is 15 amino acids long. V was shortened by 5 bases and J by 3 bases, with 15 bases between the two germline ends. The material sequenced was blood, either unsorted or a sorted T cell fraction (not recorded which). The TCR was taken from a human donor who was either an allogeneic HSCT recipient or a stem cell or donor lymphocyte infusion donor (not recorded which). It is not recorded whose cells these are; they may come from a transplant donor. V gene TRBV7-8 combines with J gene TRBJ2-3; TRBD1 or TRBD2 may be the D gene (6 bases each). The DNA of the CDR3 is TGTGCCAGCAGCCCTAAGGGGGGCCCTACAGATACGCAGTATTTT. Translating it yields CASSPKGGPTDTQYF.